Presented here are 23 T cell receptor beta chains from one specimen sequenced in a study of beta chain features in type 1 diabetes. The study reverse transcribed the entire isolated RNA, so it sequenced expressed TCRB transcripts. Only in-frame clones appear in the TCRdb table, and some are missing; sequencing was by immunoSEQ multiplex PCR. There are fewer than 150,000 clones in the sample; less than 8.5% occur only once, and about 1.3% lies in the top ten. Sequenced: central memory CD4+ T cells from blood. These receptors were collected from a woman aged 25-40 years in good health.

Worth noting for this clone: This specimen includes other DNA sequences encoding the same CDR3. The chain uses TRBV5-1 and TRBJ2-5; 12 bases align to TRBD2. CDR1 is SGHRS and CDR2 is YFSETQ in the germline V gene. Germline trimming cut 9 bases from V and 5 bases from J; bases unmatched to any gene: 8. This CDR3 region has 14 residues. DNA for the CDR3: TGCGCCACCTCTAGCGGGAGGGCCCGTGAGACCCAGTACTTC. The encoded protein is CATSSGRARETQYF.

J is TRBJ2-5 and V is TRBV5-5; 8 bases are shared with TRBD2. The CDR3 has 15 residues. V shed 1 base, J shed 5 bases, and the junction held 7 bases outside the gene matches. Per the germline V gene, CDR1 is SGHKS and CDR2 is YYEKEE (reference sequence). Written as DNA, the CDR3 is TGTGCCAGCAGCTTGCGTGGGACTAGTTGGGAGACCCAGTACTTC. It translates to CASSLRGTSWETQYF. Combining the CDR3 with reference TRBV5-5 and TRBJ2-5 gives the whole variable domain DAGVTQSPTHLIKTRGQQVTLRCSPISGHKSVSWYQQVLGQGPQFIFQYYEKEERGRGNFPDRFSARQFPNYSSELNVNALLLGDSALYLCASSLRGTSWETQYFGPGTRLLVL.

The V call is TRBV11-2, the J call TRBJ1-2; no clear D. The CDR3 length is 12 residues. V was trimmed by 5 bases and J by 4 bases, leaving 8 bases between them. CDR1 and CDR2 from the germline V gene are SGHAT and FQNNGV. As DNA, the CDR3 is TGTGCCAGCAGCGCCGACACCTATGGCTACACCTTC. It specifies CASSADTYGYTF. Complete variable domain (other parts from reference TRBV11-2 and TRBJ1-2): EAGVAQSPRYKIIEKRQSVAFWCNPISGHATLYWYQQILGQGPKLLIQFQNNGVVDDSQLPKDRFSAERLKGVDSTLKIQPAKLEDSAVYLCASSADTYGYTFGSGTRLTVV.

This clone was counted only a few times. The chain has TRBV4-2 and TRBJ2-5; possible D gene TRBD2, 5 bases. The V gene lost 0 bases and the J gene lost 0 bases, with 11 bases spanning the gap. The CDR3 spans 16 residues. Germline loops: CDR1 LGHNA, CDR2 YNFKEQ. In nucleotides, the CDR3 is TGTGCCAGCAGCCAAGAGGGAGCCGGGTACCAAGAGACCCAGTACTTC. Protein: CASSQEGAGYQETQYF.

This clone was detected ten times or more. The rearrangement joins TRBV7-2 to TRBJ2-7; a weak D match, TRBD2 (5 bases). Trimming stripped 5 bases from V and 7 bases from J, with 12 bases between. The CDR3 sequence is 12 residues long. CDR1 is SGHTA, CDR2 FQGNSA, per germline. CDR3 protein: CASSRSGYEQYF. CDR3 in DNA: TGTGCCAGCAGCCGGTCGGGGTATGAGCAGTACTTC.

J is TRBJ1-3 and V is TRBV30; the match to TRBD1 covers 10 bases. Germline CDR1 GTSNPN, CDR2 SVGIG (reference sequence). Germline trimming cut 5 bases from V and 1 base from J; bases unmatched to any gene: 5. This CDR3 comprises 15 residues. In nucleotides, the CDR3 is TGTGCCTGGGGCCGGGACAGGGGTTCTGGAAACACCATATATTTT. Amino acids: CAWGRDRGSGNTIYF.

This clone showed up just a few times. The J gene is TRBJ2-7, the V gene TRBV7-9; 9 bases match TRBD2. The CDR3 contains 15 residues. Germline V gene lookup returns CDR1 SEHNR and CDR2 FQNEAQ (reference sequence). The trim removed 5 bases at V and 3 bases at J, leaving 8 bases unmatched. The CDR3 is CASSTQREVLYEQYF. Written as DNA, the CDR3 is TGTGCCAGCAGCACTCAGCGGGAGGTTCTCTACGAGCAGTACTTC.

This clone was picked up a small number of times. The chain uses TRBV11-1 and TRBJ2-1, with 8 positions matching TRBD2. Germline values: CDR1 SGHAT, CDR2 FQDESV (reference sequence). With V trimmed by 5 bases and J by 5 bases, 8 bases remained unmatched. This CDR3 region has 15 residues. Here the CDR3 DNA reads TGTGCCAGCAGCCCTGCCGGGACTAGACACAATGAGCAGTTCTTC. Its protein is CASSPAGTRHNEQFF.

This clone was counted at least ten times. The chain combines TRBV30 with TRBJ2-7; 7 nucleotides align to TRBD1. J lost 5 bases, V lost 2 bases, and 3 bases had no gene match. CDR3 length equals 12 residues. Germline V gene lookup returns CDR1 GTSNPN and CDR2 SVGIG (reference sequence). CDR3 DNA sequence: TGTGCCTGGAGTCTCCAGGGGGACGAGCAGTACTTC. It is translated as CAWSLQGDEQYF.

This chain links TRBV15 with TRBJ2-1, with 9 bases aligning to TRBD1. After removal of 6 bases from V and 2 bases from J, the junction contained 5 bases not matched to a gene. The CDR3 runs 15 residues. Germline CDR1 and CDR2: LNHNV and YYDKDF (reference sequence). For the CDR3, the DNA is TGTGCCACCAGGGGGGACAGGGTAACCTACAATGAGCAGTTCTTC. Translated, it gives CATRGDRVTYNEQFF.

This clone appeared a few times. The rearrangement links TRBV7-2 to TRBJ1-1; D is perhaps TRBD1 (5 bases). This CDR3 has 14 residues. Trimming cost V 5 bases and J 4 bases, with 14 bases left between them. CDR1 is SGHTA, CDR2 FQGNSA, per germline. The CDR3 sequence is CASSETGWGTEAFF. CDR3 DNA sequence: TGTGCCAGCAGCGAAACAGGATGGGGCACTGAAGCTTTCTTT.

The V and J genes are TRBV30 and TRBJ1-3, with D hard to call. This CDR3 contains 13 residues. Trimming took off 0 bases at V and 7 bases at J, with 10 bases between the two ends. Germline loops: CDR1 GTSNPN, CDR2 SVGIG (reference sequence). CDR3 protein: CAWSVNSLNTIYF. The CDR3 DNA sequence: TGTGCCTGGAGTGTAAACAGTCTTAACACCATATATTTT.

This clone was found a few times. The V and J genes are TRBV20-1 and TRBJ2-7; D possibly corresponds to TRBD2 (6 bases). Germline CDR1 reads DFQATT; CDR2 reads SNEGSKA (reference sequence). Trimming cost V 7 bases and J 3 bases, with 10 bases left between them. This CDR3 has 11 residues. CDR3 nucleotides: TGCAGTGGGCGGGGTGACTACGAGCAGTACTTC. Its protein is CSGRGDYEQYF.

This clone showed up many times. The gene calls are TRBV30 and TRBJ2-3; possible D gene TRBD1, 6 bases. Trimming pared 2 bases from V and 2 bases from J, leaving 14 bases between. This CDR3 has 15 amino acids. Looked up from germline, CDR1 is GTSNPN and CDR2 is SVGIG (reference sequence). The CDR3, as DNA: TGTGCCTGGAGTATTACAGGGACAAACACAGATACGCAGTATTTT. Translating it yields CAWSITGTNTDTQYF.

Ten or more counts support this clone. The chain employs TRBV18 and TRBJ2-7, with TRBD1 identical over 7 bases. V lost 4 bases, J lost 3 bases, and 3 bases stayed unmatched. This CDR3 has 13 residues. Germline values: CDR1 KGHSH, CDR2 LQKENI. The CDR3 loop reads CASSQGTVYEQYF. CDR3 in DNA: TGTGCCAGCTCACAAGGGACAGTCTACGAGCAGTACTTC. The full variable domain, completed using reference TRBV18 and TRBJ2-7, is NAGVMQNPRHLVRRRGQEARLRCSPMKGHSHVYWYRQLPEEGLKFMVYLQKENIIDESGMPKERFSAEFPKEGPSILRIQQVVRGDSAAYFCASSQGTVYEQYFGPGTRLTVT.

This clone occurred many times. CDR3 in amino acids: CAWIAGLTTDTQYF. The CDR3 DNA reads as TGTGCCTGGATCGCGGGACTAACCACAGATACGCAGTATTTT. The J gene is TRBJ2-3, the V gene TRBV30; 7 nucleotides match TRBD2. This CDR3 is 14 amino acids long. With V trimmed by 4 bases and J by 2 bases, 6 bases remained unmatched. Germline loops: CDR1 GTSNPN, CDR2 SVGIG (reference sequence).

This clone occurred a few times. The rearrangement links TRBV18 to TRBJ2-2; the match to TRBD2 covers 10 bases. Germline V CDR1 and CDR2: KGHSH, LQKENI. The CDR3 consists of 15 residues. The trim removed 2 bases at V and 3 bases at J, leaving 0 bases unmatched. The DNA for the CDR3 is TGTGCCAGCTCACCAGGGACTAGCGACACCGGGGAGCTGTTTTTT. Protein sequence: CASSPGTSDTGELFF.

There are a few counts of this clone. The genes are TRBV9 and TRBJ2-1; TRBD2 matches at 9 bases. The CDR3 loop spans 17 amino acids. Trimming took 0 bases from V and 8 from J; bases not matched to a gene: 12. Germline values: CDR1 SGDLS, CDR2 YYNGEE. The CDR3 spells CASSVGAGGLAIYEQFF. CDR3 coding DNA: TGTGCCAGCAGCGTAGGAGCGGGGGGACTAGCCATATATGAGCAGTTCTTC.

V gene TRBV7-9 combines with J gene TRBJ2-5; D remains unclear. The V end was cut by 6 bases, the J end by 1 base, with 18 bases between. Germline-derived CDR1 and CDR2 are SEHNR and FQNEAQ (reference sequence). The CDR3 length is 16 residues. CDR3 nucleotide sequence: TGTGCCAGCAGATACGGCAGCGACCGATCCCAAGAGACCCAGTACTTC. Protein: CASRYGSDRSQETQYF.

This clone was counted a few times. This chain uses TRBV7-2 with TRBJ2-2; 7 bases are shared with TRBD2. Germline V gene lookup returns CDR1 SGHTA and CDR2 FQGNSA. With 5 bases clipped from V and 6 bases from J, the junction kept 3 bases outside the gene matches. The CDR3 spans 13 residues. The CDR3 coding sequence is TGTGCCAGCAGCGGGCGGGAGTCCGGGGAGCTGTTTTTT. This gives the protein CASSGRESGELFF.

This clone came up a few times. This rearrangement joins TRBV29-1 to TRBJ2-5; TRBD2 aligns across 7 bases. After removal of 7 bases from V and 0 bases from J, the junction contained 8 bases not matched to a gene. The CDR3 has 14 residues. The V gene's germline CDR1 is SQVTM and CDR2 ANQGSEA. CDR3 amino acids: CSAPPGLHQETQYF. Here the CDR3 DNA reads TGCAGCGCACCCCCGGGACTACACCAAGAGACCCAGTACTTC.

This clone was seen only a few times. V usage is TRBV7-2 and J usage is TRBJ2-7; D gene ambiguous. V lost 3 bases to trimming and J lost 5 bases, with 11 bases between them. This CDR3 is 13 amino acids long. The germline gives CDR1 SGHTA, CDR2 FQGNSA. CDR3 sequence (DNA): TGTGCCAGCAGCTTTGTAGCACCCCACGAGCAGTACTTC. Protein: CASSFVAPHEQYF.

The rearrangement joins TRBV7-9 to TRBJ1-2; 10 nucleotides line up with TRBD1. The V gene's germline CDR1 is SEHNR and CDR2 FQNEAQ (reference sequence). This CDR3 contains 16 residues. V shed 5 bases, J shed 7 bases, and the junction held 13 bases outside the gene matches. The CDR3 spells CASSPPRDRGFVGYTF. CDR3 DNA sequence: TGTGCCAGCAGCCCCCCCAGGGACAGGGGTTTCGTTGGCTACACCTTC.